The entry that follows covers one TCR beta chain sequence. These data originate in a study of sequential checkpoint blockade in melanoma. Study context: First-line arms were nivolumab then ipilimumab, or the reverse, randomized 1:1.

Treatment meaning: randomized to nivolumab then ipilimumab (arm A) or the reverse (arm B). None of the patients previously received DNA-damaging chemotherapy. Repertoires were generated with immunoSEQ multiplex PCR, while TCRdb's copy carries only in-frame clones and drops some. The table has 20,000 or so clones, just under 75% seen once. Material: CD8+ T cells sorted from blood (inferred from file names), obtained from a patient given nivolumab and ipilimumab in sequence. The clonotype originates from a human donor with melanoma.

Here the CDR3 reads CASSSRGSNQPQHF. The CDR3 nucleotides are TGTGCCAGCAGCTCCAGGGGTAGCAATCAGCCCCAGCATTTT. This rearrangement joins TRBV7-6 to TRBJ1-5; TRBD1 is a possible D gene (6 bases). Looked up from germline, CDR1 is SGHVS and CDR2 is FNYEAQ. V shed 4 bases and J shed 0 bases, with 7 bases lying between them. The CDR3 consists of 14 residues. The full variable domain, completed using reference TRBV7-6 and TRBJ1-5, is GAGVSQSPRYKVTKRGQDVALRCDPISGHVSLYWYRQALGQGPEFLTYFNYEAQQDKSGLPNDRFSAERPEGSISTLTIQRTEQRDSAMYRCASSSRGSNQPQHFGDGTRLSIL.